Presented here are 6 T cell receptor beta chains from one specimen sequenced in a study of blood T cell repertoires in COVID-19. Data came from immunoSEQ multiplex PCR; TCRdb stores just in-frame clones and leaves some out. The sample includes 200,000 to 300,000 clones, approximately 87% seen only once; the top ten take 6.2%. Sequencing used peripheral blood. The receptors stem from a man aged 55 to 69 with acute or convalescent COVID-19.

The chain employs TRBV7-2 and TRBJ2-7, with D perhaps matching TRBD2 (6 bases). Trimming took off 5 bases at V and 2 bases at J, with 13 bases between the two ends. Germline-derived CDR1 and CDR2 are SGHTA and FQGNSA. The CDR3 is 14 residues long. The CDR3 protein is CASSQDSGAYEQYF. DNA for the CDR3: TGTGCCAGCAGCCAGGACTCGGGGGCCTACGAGCAGTACTTC.

To note about this clone: The same CDR3 can be traced to other DNA sequences in this sample. The chain carries TRBV7-2 and TRBJ1-6; no firm D call. Trimming left V 5 bases short and J 4 bases short, with 9 bases between. The germline gives CDR1 SGHTA, CDR2 FQGNSA. This CDR3 has 14 amino acids. CDR3 in DNA: TGTGCCAGCAGCCTCGACGGGTATAATTCACCCCTCCACTTT. As protein: CASSLDGYNSPLHF.

This clone came up a few times. V usage is TRBV15 and J usage is TRBJ2-2; 9 positions match TRBD2. The trim removed 1 base at V and 0 bases at J, leaving 0 bases unmatched. The CDR3 covers 16 residues. Germline CDR1 and CDR2: LNHNV and YYDKDF (reference sequence). The CDR3 coding sequence is TGTGCCACCAGCAGAGCTAGCGGGGCGAACACCGGGGAGCTGTTTTTT. Translating gives CATSRASGANTGELFF.

V gene TRBV28 combines with J gene TRBJ1-2; perhaps TRBD1 as D (6 bases). There are 13 residues in the CDR3. Germline-derived CDR1 and CDR2 are MDHEN and SYDVKM. The V end lost 6 bases, the J end lost 6 bases, and 14 bases lay between the germline ends. The CDR3, as DNA: TGTGCCAGCAGCCCGCAGGGGAGAGATGGCTACACCTTC. Amino acid sequence: CASSPQGRDGYTF.

The chain carries TRBV28 and TRBJ1-1, with D unclear. The germline CDR1 and CDR2 sequences are MDHEN and SYDVKM. V was cut by 6 bases and J by 6 bases, with 17 bases left in between. The CDR3 totals 14 residues. The CDR3 loop is CASRKPRQGAEAFF. The DNA of the CDR3 is TGTGCCAGCAGAAAACCCCGCCAAGGAGCTGAAGCTTTCTTT.

V and J are TRBV20-1 and TRBJ2-1; 13 nucleotides match TRBD2. The CDR3 sequence is 15 residues long. CDR1 is DFQATT and CDR2 is SNEGSKA in the germline V gene (reference sequence). J gave up 9 bases and V 3 bases, and 8 bases lay outside the gene matches. CDR3 DNA sequence: TGCAGTGCTAGTAAACTAGCGGGAGGGTCTGGTGAGCAGTTCTTC. Translating gives CSASKLAGGSGEQFF.